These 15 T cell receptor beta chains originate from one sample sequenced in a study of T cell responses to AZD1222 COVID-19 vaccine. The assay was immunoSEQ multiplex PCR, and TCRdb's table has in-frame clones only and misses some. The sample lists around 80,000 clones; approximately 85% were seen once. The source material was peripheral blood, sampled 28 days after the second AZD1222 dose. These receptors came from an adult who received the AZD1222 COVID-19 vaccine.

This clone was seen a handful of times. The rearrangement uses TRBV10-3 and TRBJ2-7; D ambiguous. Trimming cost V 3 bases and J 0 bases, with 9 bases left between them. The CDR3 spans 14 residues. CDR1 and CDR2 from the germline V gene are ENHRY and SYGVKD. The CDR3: CAISDPRNSYEQYF. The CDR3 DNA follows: TGTGCCATCAGTGATCCCAGGAACTCCTACGAGCAGTACTTC.

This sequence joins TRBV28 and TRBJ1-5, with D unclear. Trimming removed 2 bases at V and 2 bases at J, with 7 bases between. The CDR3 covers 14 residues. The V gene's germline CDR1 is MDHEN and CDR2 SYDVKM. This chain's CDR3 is CASSLGSGNQPQHF. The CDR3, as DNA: TGTGCCAGCAGTTTAGGAAGCGGCAATCAGCCCCAGCATTTT.

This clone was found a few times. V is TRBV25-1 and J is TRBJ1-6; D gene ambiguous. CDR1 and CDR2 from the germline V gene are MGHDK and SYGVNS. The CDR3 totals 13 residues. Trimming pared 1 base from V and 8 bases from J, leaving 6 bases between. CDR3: CASSESGHSPLHF. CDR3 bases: TGTGCCAGCAGTGAATCGGGCCATTCACCCCTCCACTTT.

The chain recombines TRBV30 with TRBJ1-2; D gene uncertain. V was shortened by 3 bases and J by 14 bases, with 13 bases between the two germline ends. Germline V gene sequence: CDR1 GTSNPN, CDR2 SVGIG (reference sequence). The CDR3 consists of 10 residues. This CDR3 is CAWSQIVSTF. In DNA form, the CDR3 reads TGTGCCTGGAGCCAGATAGTCTCTACCTTC.

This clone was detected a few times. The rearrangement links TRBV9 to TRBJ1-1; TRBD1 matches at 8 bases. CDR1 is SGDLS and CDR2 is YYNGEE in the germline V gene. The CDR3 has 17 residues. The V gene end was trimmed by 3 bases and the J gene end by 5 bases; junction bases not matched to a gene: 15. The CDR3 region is CASSGPKTGEEGTEAFF. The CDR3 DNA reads TGTGCCAGCAGCGGACCGAAGACAGGGGAGGAGGGGACTGAAGCTTTCTTT.

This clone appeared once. CDR3 sequence reads: CAINTGGNTEAFF. The CDR3 DNA reads TGTGCCATCAATACGGGGGGTAACACTGAAGCTTTCTTT. The gene calls are TRBV10-3 and TRBJ1-1; D may be TRBD1 (5 bases). V was trimmed by 7 bases and J by 2 bases, leaving 11 bases between them. The CDR3 contains 13 residues. From germline, CDR1 is ENHRY and CDR2 SYGVKD.

The CDR3: CASSTGQGNYNEQFF. CDR3 nucleotide sequence: TGTGCCAGCAGCACGGGACAGGGAAACTACAATGAGCAGTTCTTC. V usage is TRBV7-3 and J usage is TRBJ2-1, with 9 bases aligning to TRBD1. The germline gives CDR1 SGHTA, CDR2 FQGTGA. J gave up 3 bases and V 5 bases, and 5 bases lay outside the gene matches. The CDR3 covers 15 residues.

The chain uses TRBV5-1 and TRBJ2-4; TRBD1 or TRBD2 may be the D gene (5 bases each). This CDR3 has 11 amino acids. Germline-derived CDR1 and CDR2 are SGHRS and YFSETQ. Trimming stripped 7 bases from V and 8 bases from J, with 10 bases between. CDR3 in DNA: TGCGCCAGCCGGGACGGTGACATTCAGTACTTC. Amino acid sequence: CASRDGDIQYF.

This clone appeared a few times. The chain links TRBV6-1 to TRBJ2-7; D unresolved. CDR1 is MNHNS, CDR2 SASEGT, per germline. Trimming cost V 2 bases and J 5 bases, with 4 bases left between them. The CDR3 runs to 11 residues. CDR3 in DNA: TGTGCCAGCAGTGAAATCGACGAGCAGTACTTC. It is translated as CASSEIDEQYF.

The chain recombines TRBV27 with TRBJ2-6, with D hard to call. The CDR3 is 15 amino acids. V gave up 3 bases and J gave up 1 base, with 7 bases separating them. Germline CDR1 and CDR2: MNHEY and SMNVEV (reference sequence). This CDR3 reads CASSLDPSGANVLTF. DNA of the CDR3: TGTGCCAGCAGTTTGGATCCGTCTGGGGCCAACGTCCTGACTTTC.

CDR3 amino acids: CASRHAGGYEQYF. The CDR3 nucleotides read TGTGCCAGCAGACATGCTGGGGGCTACGAGCAGTACTTC. V and J are TRBV7-9 and TRBJ2-7, with D perhaps TRBD1 or TRBD2 (5 bases each). Germline V gives CDR1 SEHNR, CDR2 FQNEAQ (reference sequence). Trimming took off 6 bases at V and 3 bases at J, with 12 bases between the two ends. CDR3 length: 13 amino acids.

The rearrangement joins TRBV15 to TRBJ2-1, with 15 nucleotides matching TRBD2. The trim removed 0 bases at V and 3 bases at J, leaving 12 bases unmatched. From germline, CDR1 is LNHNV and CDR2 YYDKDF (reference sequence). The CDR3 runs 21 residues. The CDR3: CATSRDPGGLAGGPVYNEQFF. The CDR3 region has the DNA TGTGCCACCAGCAGAGATCCGGGCGGACTAGCGGGGGGGCCGGTCTACAATGAGCAGTTCTTC.

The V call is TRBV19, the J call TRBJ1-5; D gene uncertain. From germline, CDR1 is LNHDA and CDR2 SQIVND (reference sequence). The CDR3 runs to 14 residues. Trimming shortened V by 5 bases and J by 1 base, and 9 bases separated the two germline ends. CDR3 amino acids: CASSDHDSNQPQHF. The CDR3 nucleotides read TGTGCCAGTAGTGATCATGACAGCAATCAGCCCCAGCATTTT.

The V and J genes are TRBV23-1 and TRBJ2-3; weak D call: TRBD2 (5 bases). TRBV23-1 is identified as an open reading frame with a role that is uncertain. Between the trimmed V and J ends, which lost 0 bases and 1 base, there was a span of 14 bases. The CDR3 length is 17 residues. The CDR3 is CASSQSGSGNRTDTQYF. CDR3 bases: TGCGCCAGCAGTCAATCGGGTTCGGGGAATCGCACAGATACGCAGTATTTT.

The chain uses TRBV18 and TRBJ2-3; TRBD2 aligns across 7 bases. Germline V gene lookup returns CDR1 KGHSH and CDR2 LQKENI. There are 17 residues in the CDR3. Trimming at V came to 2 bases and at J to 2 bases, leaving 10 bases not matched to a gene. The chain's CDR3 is CASSPWASGGSTDTQYF. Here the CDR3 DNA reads TGTGCCAGCTCACCATGGGCTAGCGGAGGGTCCACAGATACGCAGTATTTT.